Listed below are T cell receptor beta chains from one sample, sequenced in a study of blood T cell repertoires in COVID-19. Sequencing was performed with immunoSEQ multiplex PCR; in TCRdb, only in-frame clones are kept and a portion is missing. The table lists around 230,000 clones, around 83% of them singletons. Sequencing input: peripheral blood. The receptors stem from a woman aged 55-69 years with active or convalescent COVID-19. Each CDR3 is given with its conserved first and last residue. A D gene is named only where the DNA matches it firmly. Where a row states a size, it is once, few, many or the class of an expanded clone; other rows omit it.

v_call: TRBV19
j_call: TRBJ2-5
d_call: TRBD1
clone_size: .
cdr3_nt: TGTGCCAGTAGTATTCCCCGAACGCACAGGGGACAAGAGACCCAGTACTTC
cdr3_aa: CASSIPRTHRGQETQYF

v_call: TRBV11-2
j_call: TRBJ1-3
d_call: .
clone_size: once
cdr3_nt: TGTGCCAGCAGCTTTATCTTGGGGAGCTCTGGAAACACCATATATTTT
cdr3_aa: CASSFILGSSGNTIYF

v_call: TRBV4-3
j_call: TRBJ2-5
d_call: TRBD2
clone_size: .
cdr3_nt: TGCGCCAGCAGCCAAGAAGCCCTAGCGGGGGGGCCCGGGGAGACCCAGTACTTC
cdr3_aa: CASSQEALAGGPGETQYF

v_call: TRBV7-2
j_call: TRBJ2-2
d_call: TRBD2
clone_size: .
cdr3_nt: TGTGCCAGCAGCGCAAGACTAGCGGGGGAGCCGAACACCGGGGAGCTGTTTTTT
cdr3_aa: CASSARLAGEPNTGELFF

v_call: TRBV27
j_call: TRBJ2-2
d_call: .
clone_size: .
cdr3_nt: TGTGCCAGCAGCCCCACAGGGGGGGGTTTGACCGGGGAGCTGTTTTTT
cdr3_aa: CASSPTGGGLTGELFF

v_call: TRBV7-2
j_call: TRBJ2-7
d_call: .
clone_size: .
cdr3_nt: TGTGCCAGCAGCTCCCGCAGGGGCTACGAGCAGTACTTC
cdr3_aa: CASSSRRGYEQYF

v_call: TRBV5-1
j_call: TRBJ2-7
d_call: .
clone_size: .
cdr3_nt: TGCGCCAGCAGCTTGGACGGGGAATCCTACGAGCAGTACTTC
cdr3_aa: CASSLDGESYEQYF

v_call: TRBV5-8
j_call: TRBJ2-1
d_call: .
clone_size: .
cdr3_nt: TGTGCCAGCCAGGTGGGCTCAATGGGTTACAATGAGCAGTTCTTC
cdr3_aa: CASQVGSMGYNEQFF

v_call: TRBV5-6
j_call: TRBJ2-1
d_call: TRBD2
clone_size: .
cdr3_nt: TGTGCCAGCAGCTCCCTTACGGGGGGGCCTGGGAATGAGCAGTTCTTC
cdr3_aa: CASSSLTGGPGNEQFF

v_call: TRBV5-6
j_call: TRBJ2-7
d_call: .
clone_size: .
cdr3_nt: TGTGCCAGCAGCCCCGGCTCGGTCGGGTACCCCCCTAGTCACGAGCAGTACTTC
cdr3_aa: CASSPGSVGYPPSHEQYF

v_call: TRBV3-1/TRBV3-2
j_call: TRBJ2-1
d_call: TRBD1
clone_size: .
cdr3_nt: TGTGCCAGCAGCCAAATTACAGGGGGCTTTGAGCAGTTCTTC
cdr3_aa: CASSQITGGFEQFF

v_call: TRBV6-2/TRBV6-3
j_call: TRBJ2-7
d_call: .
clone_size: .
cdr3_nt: TGTGCCAGCAGCCAGGAGACCTACGAGCAGTACTTC
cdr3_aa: CASSQETYEQYF

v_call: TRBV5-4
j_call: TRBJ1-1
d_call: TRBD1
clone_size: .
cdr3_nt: TGTGCCAGCAGCCCCGGACAGGGTGGGGCGAACACTGAAGCTTTCTTT
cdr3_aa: CASSPGQGGANTEAFF

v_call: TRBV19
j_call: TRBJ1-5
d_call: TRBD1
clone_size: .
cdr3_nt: TGTGCCAGTAGTATAGCCCAGGGGGCTTTCAATCAGCCCCAGCATTTT
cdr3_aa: CASSIAQGAFNQPQHF

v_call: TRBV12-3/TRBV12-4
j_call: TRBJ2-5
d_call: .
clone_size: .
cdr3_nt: TGTGCCAGCAGTTTGGGGCGGGGAGAGACCCAGTACTTC
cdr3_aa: CASSLGRGETQYF

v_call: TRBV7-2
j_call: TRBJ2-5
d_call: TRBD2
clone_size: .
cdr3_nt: TGTGCCAGCACACGGACTAGCGGGGCTGAGACCCAGTACTTC
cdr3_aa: CASTRTSGAETQYF

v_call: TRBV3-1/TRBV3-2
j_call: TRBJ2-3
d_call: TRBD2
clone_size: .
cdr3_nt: TGTGCCAGCAGCCCCGCGGGGGTTTCGGTCACAGATACGCAGTATTTT
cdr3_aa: CASSPAGVSVTDTQYF

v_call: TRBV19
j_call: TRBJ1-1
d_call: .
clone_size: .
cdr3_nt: TGTGCCAGTAGTTTGGCAGGGGAGAACACTGAAGCTTTCTTT
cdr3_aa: CASSLAGENTEAFF

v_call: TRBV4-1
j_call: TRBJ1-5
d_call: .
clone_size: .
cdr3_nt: TGCGCCAGCAGCCAACCCAGAAGGGGGAGGGGACAGCCCCAGCATTTT
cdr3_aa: CASSQPRRGRGQPQHF

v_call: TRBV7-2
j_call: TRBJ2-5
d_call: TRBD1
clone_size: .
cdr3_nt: TGTGCCAGCAGTCGGAATTACAGGGGGCAAGGGACCCAGTACTTC
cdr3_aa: CASSRNYRGQGTQYF

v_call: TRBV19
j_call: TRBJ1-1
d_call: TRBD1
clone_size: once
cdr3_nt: TGTGCCAGTAGTCTCGGGACAGTGAACACTGAAGCTTTCTTT
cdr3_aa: CASSLGTVNTEAFF

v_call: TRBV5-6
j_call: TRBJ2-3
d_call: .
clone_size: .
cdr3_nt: TGTGCCAGCAGCCTAGGATCCACAGATACGCAGTATTTT
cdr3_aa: CASSLGSTDTQYF

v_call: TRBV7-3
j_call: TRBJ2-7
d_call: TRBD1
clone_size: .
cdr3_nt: TGTGCCAGCAGCTCCCCTAAGGTTGGGACAGGGATCTACGAGCAGTACTTC
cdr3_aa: CASSSPKVGTGIYEQYF

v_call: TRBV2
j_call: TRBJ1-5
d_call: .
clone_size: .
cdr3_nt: TGTGCCAGCAGTGTTTCCTACTCGCAGCCCCAGCATTTT
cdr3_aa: CASSVSYSQPQHF

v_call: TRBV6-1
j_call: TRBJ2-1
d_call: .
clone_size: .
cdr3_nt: TGTGCCAGCAGTGAGTGGGCGACCTCCTACAATGAGCAGTTCTTC
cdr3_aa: CASSEWATSYNEQFF

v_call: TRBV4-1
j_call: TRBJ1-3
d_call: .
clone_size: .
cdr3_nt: TGCGCCAGCAGCCCCCGAACAGAGAGCTCTGGAAACACCATATATTTT
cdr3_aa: CASSPRTESSGNTIYF

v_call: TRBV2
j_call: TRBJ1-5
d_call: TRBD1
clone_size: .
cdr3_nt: TGTGCCAGCAGTGCCCAGGGACAGGTCAATCAGCCCCAGCATTTT
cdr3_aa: CASSAQGQVNQPQHF

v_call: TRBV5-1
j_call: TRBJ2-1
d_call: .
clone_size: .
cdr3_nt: TGCGCCAGCAGCTTTCGCCCGCACGACGGGGGTGAGCAGTTCTTC
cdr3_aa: CASSFRPHDGGEQFF

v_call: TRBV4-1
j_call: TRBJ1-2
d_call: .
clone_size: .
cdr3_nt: TGCGCCAGCAGACCATTCAGGGAGGGGGTTAATGGCTACACCTTC
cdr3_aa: CASRPFREGVNGYTF

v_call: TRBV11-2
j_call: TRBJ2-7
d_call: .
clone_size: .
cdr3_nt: TGTGCCAGCAGCCCCAACTCCTACGAGCAGTACTTC
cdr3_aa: CASSPNSYEQYF

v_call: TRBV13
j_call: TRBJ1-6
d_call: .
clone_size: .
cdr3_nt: TGTGCCACGGGGAAGGCGGGGAATAATTCACCCCTCCACTTT
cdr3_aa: CATGKAGNNSPLHF